The 5 T cell receptor beta chains listed next were all sequenced from one sample in a study of cytomegalovirus exposure and HLA in healthy donors. Vbeta (60) and Jbeta (13) primers were used in the PCR. Using immunoSEQ multiplex PCR, the repertoire was profiled, and TCRdb retains in-frame clones only, with some absent. The profile shows 210,000 or so clones, around 84% of them singletons. The sample comprised PBMCs. These receptors all stem from a girl aged 2 to 9 in good health and CMV-seronegative.

V usage is TRBV9 and J usage is TRBJ2-5; weak D call: TRBD2 (7 bases). The germline V gene encodes CDR1 SGDLS and CDR2 YYNGEE. The germline V and J ends were trimmed by 3 bases and 5 bases, with 20 bases remaining between them. The CDR3 is 16 residues long. Here the CDR3 DNA reads TGTGCCAGCAGCGATTTTACAGGGACTATGGGGGAGACCCAGTACTTC. It yields the protein CASSDFTGTMGETQYF.

CDR3 nucleotides: TGTGCCAGCTCACCGATCGGGACAGTCCAAGAGACCCAGTACTTC. Encoded protein: CASSPIGTVQETQYF. The chain couples TRBV18 to TRBJ2-5, with 7 bases that match TRBD1. Germline-derived CDR1 and CDR2 are KGHSH and LQKENI. Trimming cost V 3 bases and J 1 base; bases outside gene matches: 5. The CDR3 length is 15 residues.

The V call is TRBV11-2, the J call TRBJ2-1; maybe TRBD1 (5 bases). This CDR3 spans 15 amino acids. Per the germline V gene, CDR1 is SGHAT and CDR2 is FQNNGV. V lost 0 bases to trimming and J lost 7 bases, with 13 bases between them. The CDR3: CASSLEFLPGNEQFF. CDR3 nucleotide sequence: TGTGCCAGCAGCTTAGAATTCCTCCCAGGGAATGAGCAGTTCTTC.

V is TRBV5-4 and J is TRBJ1-1; D unresolved. The V end was cut by 8 bases, the J end by 0 bases, with 14 bases between. Germline-derived CDR1 and CDR2 are SGHNT and YYREEE (reference sequence). The CDR3 totals 14 residues. CDR3 loop: CASQQYPMNTEAFF. The CDR3 DNA reads TGTGCCAGTCAACAGTACCCTATGAACACTGAAGCTTTCTTT.

This clone was seen only a few times. The genes are TRBV16 and TRBJ1-3, with a tentative D call TRBD1 (5 bases). Germline V CDR1 and CDR2: KGHSY, FQNENV. The CDR3 length is 14 residues. V was shortened by 4 bases and J by 0 bases, with 7 bases between the two germline ends. DNA of the CDR3: TGTGCCAGCAGCCGACAGTTCTCTGGAAACACCATATATTTT. This gives the protein CASSRQFSGNTIYF.